The 23 T cell receptor beta chains in this list originate from one sample, sequenced in a study of T cell responses to AZD1222 COVID-19 vaccine (dated by TCRdb to the early 2020s). Library preparation used the immunoSEQ multiplex PCR assay. TCRdb re-hosts the immuneACCESS table, in-frame sequences only. Its copies lack some clones; in the studies checked, an unresolved V gene accounts for under half of them, and the cause for the rest is not known. This sample has about 150,000 clones in its table, and approximately 92% of those were observed once. 6% to 7.5% of the sample is held by the ten biggest clonotypes. In the paper's terms, the time point label means: about 28 days (+/-7) after the second vaccine dose. This specimen consisted of peripheral blood, obtained 28 days after the second AZD1222 dose. The origin of the receptors is an adult who received the AZD1222 COVID-19 vaccine.

The chain employs TRBV6-5 and TRBJ1-1, with D perhaps TRBD1 (6 bases). V lost 4 bases and J lost 1, with 13 bases in between. There are 15 residues in the CDR3. Germline V CDR1 and CDR2: MNHEY, SVGAGI. The CDR3 sequence: CASSLPGAQNTEAFF. The CDR3 DNA reads TGTGCCAGCAGTTTACCGGGGGCACAGAACACTGAAGCTTTCTTT.

The V and J genes are TRBV6-1 and TRBJ2-1; 7 positions agree with TRBD2. J was trimmed by 3 bases and V by 2 bases; bases with no gene match: 4. CDR3 size: 15 residues. Germline V CDR1 and CDR2: MNHNS, SASEGT. The CDR3 loop reads CASSEKGEGYNEQFF. The CDR3 DNA is TGTGCCAGCAGTGAAAAAGGGGAGGGCTACAATGAGCAGTTCTTC.

This sequence joins TRBV7-9 and TRBJ1-2; TRBD1 matches at 10 bases. The CDR3 loop spans 16 amino acids. Germline assignment: CDR1 SEHNR and CDR2 FQNEAQ (reference sequence). After removal of 4 bases from V and 4 bases from J, the junction contained 9 bases not matched to a gene. The CDR3 DNA reads TGTGCCAGCAGCTCCGTTGACAGGGGGCTCTTCTATGGCTACACCTTC. Translated: CASSSVDRGLFYGYTF.

The J gene is TRBJ1-3, the V gene TRBV6-1; 9 nucleotides match TRBD1. There are 16 residues in the CDR3. Germline CDR1 is MNHNS and CDR2 is SASEGT. Germline trimming cut 4 bases from V and 0 bases from J; bases unmatched to any gene: 4. The CDR3 region has the DNA TGTGCCAGCAGTGGGACAGGGGCTTCCTCTGGAAACACCATATATTTT. This codes for CASSGTGASSGNTIYF.

The genes are TRBV6-4 and TRBJ2-3; tentatively, D is TRBD2 (6 bases). The germline V and J ends were trimmed by 4 bases and 0 bases, with 8 bases remaining between them. The germline V gene has CDR1 MRHNA and CDR2 SNTAGT. The CDR3 consists of 14 residues. The CDR3 DNA sequence: TGTGCCAGCAGTGGGGACTCTAGCACAGATACGCAGTATTTT. This translates into CASSGDSSTDTQYF.

J is TRBJ2-3 and V is TRBV6-5; TRBD2 matches at 8 bases. V was clipped by 6 bases and J by 1 base; unmatched bases: 9. From germline, CDR1 is MNHEY and CDR2 SVGAGI. The CDR3 totals 16 residues. CDR3 region: CASSYLGGARTDTQYF. CDR3 coding DNA: TGTGCCAGCAGCTACCTCGGGGGGGCCCGCACAGATACGCAGTATTTT.

The chain recombines TRBV7-8 with TRBJ1-4; D perhaps matches TRBD1 (6 bases). V shed 5 bases and J shed 4 bases, with 14 bases lying between them. Per germline, CDR1 SGHVS and CDR2 FQNEAQ. This CDR3 comprises 15 residues. CDR3 loop: CASSVRAGDNEKLFF. CDR3 bases: TGTGCCAGCAGCGTAAGGGCAGGGGATAATGAAAAACTGTTTTTT.

The V gene is TRBV13, the J gene TRBJ1-4, with 7 bases matching TRBD1. The germline gives CDR1 PRHDT, CDR2 FYEKMQ (reference sequence). This CDR3 region has 16 residues. V lost 5 bases to trimming and J lost 0 bases; unmatched junction nucleotides: 6. This CDR3 is CASSLRQGATNEKLFF. Written as DNA, the CDR3 is TGTGCCAGCAGCCTCAGACAGGGCGCAACTAATGAAAAACTGTTTTTT.

The V and J genes are TRBV9 and TRBJ2-2; perhaps TRBD1 as D (5 bases). The germline V and J ends were trimmed by 1 base and 2 bases, with 6 bases remaining between them. Looked up from germline, CDR1 is SGDLS and CDR2 is YYNGEE. The CDR3 loop spans 14 amino acids. This CDR3 reads CASSVQGNTGELFF. DNA of the CDR3: TGTGCCAGCAGCGTACAGGGTAACACCGGGGAGCTGTTTTTT. The whole variable domain, filled in from reference TRBV9 and TRBJ2-2, reads DSGVTQTPKHLITATGQRVTLRCSPRSGDLSVYWYQQSLDQGLQFLIQYYNGEERAKGNILERFSAQQFPDLHSELNLSSLELGDSALYFCASSVQGNTGELFFGEGSRLTVL.

The chain recombines TRBV11-3 with TRBJ2-2; a weak D match, TRBD2 (5 bases). The CDR3 covers 18 residues. CDR1 is SGHNT and CDR2 is YENEEA in the germline V gene. Deletions cut 0 bases from V and 3 bases from J, with 17 bases between. The CDR3: CASSLDQWEAEYTGELFF. DNA of the CDR3: TGTGCCAGCAGCTTAGATCAGTGGGAAGCGGAGTACACCGGGGAGCTGTTTTTT. Combining the CDR3 with reference TRBV11-3 and TRBJ2-2 gives the whole variable domain EAGVVQSPRYKIIEKKQPVAFWCNPISGHNTLYWYLQNLGQGPELLIRYENEEAVDDSQLPKDRFSAERLKGVDSTLKIQPAELGDSAVYLCASSLDQWEAEYTGELFFGEGSRLTVL.

The chain carries TRBV7-2 and TRBJ1-5; 7 bases line up with TRBD1. V shed 4 bases and J 7 bases; nucleotides not matched to a gene: 10. CDR3 length equals 15 residues. Germline CDR1 reads SGHTA; CDR2 reads FQGNSA. CDR3 region: CASSSQYVQGQPQHF. CDR3 sequence (DNA): TGTGCCAGCAGCTCGCAATACGTACAGGGGCAGCCCCAGCATTTT.

V and J are TRBV30 and TRBJ1-6; D not certain. The germline V gene has CDR1 GTSNPN and CDR2 SVGIG (reference sequence). There are 12 residues in the CDR3. Trimming took 4 bases from V and 8 from J, leaving 9 bases between them. CDR3 loop: CAWTNGDSPLHF. The CDR3 DNA is TGTGCCTGGACGAACGGGGATTCACCCCTCCACTTT.

The chain carries TRBV7-6 and TRBJ1-3; no definite D call. The CDR3 has 14 amino acids. V was cut by 5 bases and J by 8 bases, with 16 bases left in between. Per germline, CDR1 SGHVS and CDR2 FNYEAQ. This CDR3 reads CASSPRLQSDTIYF. The DNA for the CDR3 is TGTGCCAGCAGCCCCCGTCTCCAGAGTGACACCATATATTTT.

The chain uses TRBV6-5 and TRBJ1-1, with no clear D. The CDR3 is made up of 14 amino acids. The V gene lost 2 bases and the J gene lost 0 bases, with 7 bases spanning the gap. Per germline, CDR1 MNHEY and CDR2 SVGAGI. The CDR3 spells CASSYAGVNTEAFF. In nucleotides, the CDR3 is TGTGCCAGCAGTTACGCAGGAGTGAACACTGAAGCTTTCTTT.

The chain combines TRBV29-1 with TRBJ1-1; D unresolved. Germline lookup yields CDR1 SQVTM and CDR2 ANQGSEA. This CDR3 has 14 amino acids. The ends were cut back, 3 bases at V and 1 base at J, with 12 bases in the middle. CDR3 nucleotide sequence: TGCAGCGTTGATCTAAGGCTAGGGAACACTGAAGCTTTCTTT. Protein product: CSVDLRLGNTEAFF.

The gene calls are TRBV5-1 and TRBJ2-7; 7 bases line up with TRBD1. The CDR3 extends over 15 amino acids. V lost 4 bases, J lost 1 base, and 8 bases stayed unmatched. Germline values: CDR1 SGHRS, CDR2 YFSETQ. The CDR3 spells CASSPRDSSSYEQYF. The CDR3 DNA sequence: TGCGCCAGCAGCCCCCGGGACAGTTCATCCTACGAGCAGTACTTC.

This chain connects TRBV6-1 to TRBJ1-6; possibly TRBD1 for D (6 bases). Germline values: CDR1 MNHNS, CDR2 SASEGT. The length of the CDR3 is 15 residues. V was cut by 4 bases and J by 7 bases, with 14 bases left in between. In DNA form, the CDR3 reads TGTGCCAGCAGTGCGTCCGGAGGACAGAATTCACCCCTCCACTTT. It codes for CASSASGGQNSPLHF.

This rearrangement joins TRBV13 to TRBJ2-7; the D gene is possibly TRBD2 (6 bases). V was cut by 3 bases and J by 3 bases, with 6 bases left in between. Per germline, CDR1 PRHDT and CDR2 FYEKMQ (reference sequence). The CDR3 has 12 amino acids. The DNA for the CDR3 is TGTGCCAGCAGCTTCGGGAGCTACGAGCAGTACTTC. The encoded protein is CASSFGSYEQYF. The full variable domain, with the rest looked up from reference TRBV13 and TRBJ2-7, is AAGVIQSPRHLIKEKRETATLKCYPIPRHDTVYWYQQGPGQDPQFLISFYEKMQSDKGSIPDRFSAQQFSDYHSELNMSSLELGDSALYFCASSFGSYEQYFGPGTRLTVT.

This clone was detected only a few times. The chain is built from TRBV19 and TRBJ2-7; D ambiguous. The CDR3 length is 16 residues. Trimming pared 5 bases from V and 3 bases from J, leaving 20 bases between. The germline V gene has CDR1 LNHDA and CDR2 SQIVND (reference sequence). CDR3 nucleotide sequence: TGTGCCAGTAGTCCGCTACGGGCTGAGACTTACTACGAGCAGTACTTC. This gives the protein CASSPLRAETYYEQYF.

The chain uses TRBV6-1 and TRBJ1-2, with unresolved D. The CDR3 loop spans 17 amino acids. Between the trimmed V and J ends, which lost 0 bases and 1 base, there was a span of 15 bases. CDR1 is MNHNS, CDR2 SASEGT, per germline. The CDR3 is CASSEALERTHNYGYTF. Here the CDR3 DNA reads TGTGCCAGCAGTGAAGCGCTCGAGAGGACCCATAACTATGGCTACACCTTC.

This chain joins TRBV6-5 and TRBJ1-2, with D perhaps matching TRBD1 (6 bases). The germline V and J ends were trimmed by 7 bases and 2 bases, with 11 bases remaining between them. CDR1 is MNHEY and CDR2 is SVGAGI in the germline V gene. The CDR3 is made up of 13 amino acids. CDR3 protein: CASTIGGNYGYTF. The CDR3 coding sequence is TGTGCCAGCACCATAGGGGGAAACTATGGCTACACCTTC.

CDR3 DNA sequence: TGTGCCAGTAGTAGACAGGGCACTAATAGCAATCAGCCCCAGCATTTT. It is translated as CASSRQGTNSNQPQHF. The chain carries TRBV19 and TRBJ1-5; 7 bases match TRBD1. Germline V CDR1 and CDR2: LNHDA, SQIVND (reference sequence). The CDR3 has 16 amino acids. The V segment lost 4 bases and the J segment 0 bases; nucleotides outside the gene matches: 6.

DNA for the CDR3: TGCAGCGTTGCGGATCGCACAGATACGCAGTATTTT. Translated, it gives CSVADRTDTQYF. The genes are TRBV29-1 and TRBJ2-3; no firm D call. Germline V gene sequence: CDR1 SQVTM, CDR2 ANQGSEA. The CDR3 totals 12 residues. V lost 4 bases to trimming and J lost 1 base, with 6 bases between them.